A single sample is the source of the 26 T cell receptor beta chains below, sequenced in a study of early T cells in non-severe SARS-CoV-2 infection. TCRdb reprocessed the 5' RACE reads with MiXCR, giving one entry per CDR3 protein. The sample consists of 88,000 or so distinct CDR3 sequences, 15% of them appearing once. Sequencing was done on a sample of whole blood. The receptor source for this set is an adult who was a healthcare worker with PCR-confirmed SARS-CoV-2 infection or an uninfected control (not recorded which).

V usage is TRBV3-1 and J usage is TRBJ2-7; D is possibly TRBD2 (6 bases). Trimming removed 0 bases at V and 0 bases at J, with 15 bases between. Germline V gives CDR1 LGHDT, CDR2 YNNKEL (reference sequence). CDR3 length: 17 residues. CDR3 sequence: CASSQDDIAAGSYEQYF. CDR3 DNA sequence: TGTGCCAGCAGCCAAGACGACATAGCGGCCGGCTCCTACGAGCAGTACTTC.

This clonotype was found a few times. The chain combines TRBV5-1 with TRBJ1-1; D gene uncertain. V lost 0 bases and J lost 4, with 13 bases in between. The CDR3 has 15 residues. CDR1 is SGHRS, CDR2 YFSETQ, per germline. This CDR3 is CASSLAIRSGTEAFF. The CDR3 DNA sequence: TGCGCCAGCAGCTTGGCGATCCGATCGGGCACTGAAGCTTTCTTT.

This clonotype was observed at least ten times. CDR3: CASSLGPGRLTGELFF. The CDR3, as DNA: TGTGCCAGCAGCTTAGGCCCGGGACGATTAACCGGGGAGCTGTTTTTT. The chain combines TRBV11-2 with TRBJ2-2; the D call may be TRBD1 or TRBD2 (5 bases each). Trimming left V 1 base short and J 5 bases short, with 14 bases between. This CDR3 is 16 amino acids long. Germline loops: CDR1 SGHAT, CDR2 FQNNGV.

This clonotype was detected only a few times. The V and J genes are TRBV20-1 and TRBJ2-2; TRBD2 might be the D (5 bases). The germline V gene has CDR1 DFQATT and CDR2 SNEGSKA (reference sequence). CDR3 length: 13 residues. V lost 5 bases and J 5 bases, leaving 12 bases between the germline ends. CDR3 nucleotide sequence: TGCAGTGCTCCGAGCGGCCTAACCGGGGAGCTGTTTTTT. Amino acids: CSAPSGLTGELFF.

The table lists this clonotype with many counts. The chain links TRBV3-1 to TRBJ2-7, with 8 bases that match TRBD2. This CDR3 contains 14 residues. The germline V gene has CDR1 LGHDT and CDR2 YNNKEL (reference sequence). With V trimmed by 1 base and J by 2 bases, 1 base remained unmatched. The CDR3 loop reads CASSQAGGTYEQYF. The CDR3, as DNA: TGTGCCAGCAGCCAAGCGGGAGGGACCTACGAGCAGTACTTC.

This clonotype was recorded a few times. Here the CDR3 reads CASSLDGGELFF. CDR3 nucleotides: TGTGCCAGCAGCTTAGACGGCGGGGAGCTGTTTTTT. The V gene is TRBV7-9, the J gene TRBJ2-2; D unresolved. The V end was cut by 1 base, the J end by 7 bases, with 4 bases between. Germline values: CDR1 SEHNR, CDR2 FQNEAQ (reference sequence). The CDR3 loop spans 12 amino acids.

The V and J genes are TRBV10-2 and TRBJ1-6, with D maybe TRBD1 (5 bases). From germline, CDR1 is WSHSY and CDR2 SAAADI. V dropped 4 bases and J dropped 8 bases, with 12 bases sitting between them. The CDR3 is 14 residues long. The CDR3 sequence: CASSVPGFDSPLHF. The CDR3 DNA sequence: TGCGCCAGCAGTGTCCCAGGGTTCGATTCACCCCTCCACTTT.

The CDR3 bases are TGTGCCAGCAGCTTGACAGGGGGCCTCTACAATGAGCAGTTCTTC. Translation gives CASSLTGGLYNEQFF. The chain joins TRBV7-6 to TRBJ2-1; the match to TRBD1 covers 10 bases. The germline gives CDR1 SGHVS, CDR2 FNYEAQ. This CDR3 spans 15 amino acids. Germline trimming cut 3 bases from V and 3 bases from J; bases unmatched to any gene: 2.

This chain uses TRBV28 with TRBJ2-7; 7 bases line up with TRBD1. V lost 5 bases and J lost 6; bases outside the gene matches: 13. The germline V gene has CDR1 MDHEN and CDR2 SYDVKM. The CDR3 is 15 amino acids. CDR3 sequence: CASSEHRGQAGEQYF. The CDR3 DNA follows: TGTGCCAGCAGTGAACACAGGGGCCAGGCGGGCGAGCAGTACTTC.

This chain connects TRBV20-1 to TRBJ2-3; D remains unclear. V was cut by 5 bases and J by 3 bases, with 12 bases left in between. The CDR3 is 13 amino acids. Germline V gene lookup returns CDR1 DFQATT and CDR2 SNEGSKA (reference sequence). The chain's CDR3 is CSADWAQTDTQYF. For the CDR3, the DNA is TGCAGTGCTGACTGGGCCCAAACAGATACGCAGTATTTT.

The chain uses TRBV6-2 or TRBV6-3 and TRBJ2-7; D not certain. Germline CDR1 reads MNHEY; CDR2 reads SVGEGT. The CDR3 loop spans 12 amino acids. The V end lost 0 bases, the J end lost 4 bases, and 4 bases lay between the germline ends. CDR3 sequence: CASSYSMYEQYF. The DNA of the CDR3 is TGTGCCAGCAGTTACTCGATGTACGAGCAGTACTTC.

This clonotype occurred a few times. The gene calls are TRBV28 and TRBJ1-2; D is uncertain. Germline assignment: CDR1 MDHEN and CDR2 SYDVKM. V was shortened by 3 bases and J by 3 bases, with 8 bases between the two germline ends. This CDR3 spans 13 amino acids. CDR3 sequence reads: CASSFRQYYGYTF. In nucleotides, the CDR3 is TGTGCCAGCAGTTTCCGGCAGTACTATGGCTACACCTTC.

This clonotype was observed a handful of times. This sequence joins TRBV18 and TRBJ1-2, with 7 bases aligning to TRBD1. This CDR3 spans 13 amino acids. Germline CDR1 is KGHSH and CDR2 is LQKENI. Germline trimming cut 6 bases from V and 4 bases from J; bases unmatched to any gene: 5. CDR3 sequence reads: CASSDREIYGYTF. The CDR3 coding sequence is TGTGCCAGCTCCGACAGGGAGATCTATGGCTACACCTTC.

This clonotype was observed a few times. The chain employs TRBV6-1 and TRBJ2-2; D remains ambiguous. From germline, CDR1 is MNHNS and CDR2 SASEGT. This CDR3 region has 13 residues. The V and J ends lost 6 bases and 1 base respectively, with 6 bases between them. The CDR3 DNA follows: TGTGCCAGCAGCTTAATGAACACCGGGGAGCTGTTTTTT. This sequence encodes CASSLMNTGELFF.

Ten or more counts support this clonotype. The CDR3 spells CASSLGEPSYEQYF. CDR3 DNA sequence: TGTGCCAGCAGTTTGGGGGAGCCCTCCTACGAGCAGTACTTC. The rearrangement joins TRBV12-3 or TRBV12-4 to TRBJ2-7; the D call may be TRBD1 or TRBD2 (5 bases each). The CDR3 extends over 14 amino acids. Trimming cost V 3 bases and J 0 bases, with 9 bases left between them.

This clonotype occurred many times. This rearrangement joins TRBV5-1 to TRBJ1-1; D gene unclear. The germline gives CDR1 SGHRS, CDR2 YFSETQ. The V end lost 0 bases, the J end lost 5 bases, and 8 bases lay between the germline ends. The CDR3 has 13 residues. CDR3: CASSLEGKTEAFF. The CDR3 region has the DNA TGCGCCAGCAGCTTGGAAGGGAAAACTGAAGCTTTCTTT.

This clonotype was counted only a few times. The gene calls are TRBV12-3 or TRBV12-4 and TRBJ2-1; 10 bases map to TRBD2. The CDR3 covers 14 residues. Unmatched junction bases numbered 1, after V lost 4 bases and J lost 4 bases. CDR3 in amino acids: CASSWTSGYNEQFF. The DNA for the CDR3 is TGTGCCAGCAGTTGGACTAGCGGATACAATGAGCAGTTCTTC.

This clonotype appeared a few times. V usage is TRBV7-9 and J usage is TRBJ2-1; D gene uncertain. V lost 1 base and J lost 9, with 16 bases in between. The germline V gene has CDR1 SEHNR and CDR2 FQNEAQ (reference sequence). The length of the CDR3 is 15 residues. The CDR3 region has the DNA TGTGCCAGCAGCTTAGGGGCTAGTGGTCTTAGTGAGCAGTTCTTC. It codes for CASSLGASGLSEQFF.

The genes are TRBV4-1 and TRBJ2-2; a possible D gene is TRBD2 (7 bases). Looked up from germline, CDR1 is MGHRA and CDR2 is YSYEKL. This CDR3 region has 17 residues. Trimming pared 4 bases from V and 0 bases from J, leaving 15 bases between. The CDR3, as DNA: TGCGCCAGCAGCCTGCGGGGGCCCCTCGCGAACACCGGGGAGCTGTTTTTT. Translating it yields CASSLRGPLANTGELFF.

The CDR3 coding sequence is TGTGCCAGCATCTCCGCCGACCCGGGACACAGGTACCTTGAAGCTTTCTTT. It yields the protein CASISADPGHRYLEAFF. This chain uses TRBV12-3 or TRBV12-4 with TRBJ1-1, with a tentative D call TRBD1 (6 bases). Trimming shortened V by 7 bases and J by 7 bases, and 28 bases separated the two germline ends. The CDR3 consists of 17 residues.

This clonotype was picked up a small number of times. This chain connects TRBV29-1 to TRBJ2-7, with 7 bases matching TRBD1. This CDR3 region has 12 residues. J gave up 2 bases and V 4 bases, and 2 bases lay outside the gene matches. In germline, CDR1 is SQVTM, CDR2 ANQGSEA. CDR3 DNA sequence: TGCAGCGTTGCTAGGGGGCCCTACGAGCAGTACTTC. This gives the protein CSVARGPYEQYF.

The chain is built from TRBV20-1 and TRBJ2-3, with TRBD1 as a possible D gene (6 bases). The V end was cut by 1 base, the J end by 2 bases, with 13 bases between. The CDR3 contains 15 residues. In germline, CDR1 is DFQATT, CDR2 SNEGSKA (reference sequence). The CDR3 loop reads CSARVDSYATDTQYF. The CDR3 region has the DNA TGCAGTGCTAGAGTGGACAGCTACGCCACAGATACGCAGTATTTT.

The J gene is TRBJ2-7, the V gene TRBV6-2 or TRBV6-3, with D perhaps matching TRBD1 or TRBD2 (5 bases each). Germline lookup yields CDR1 MNHEY and CDR2 SVGEGT. Trimming pared 5 bases from V and 6 bases from J, leaving 11 bases between. The CDR3 runs 12 residues. The CDR3 DNA sequence: TGTGCCAGCAGTCTCCGGGACCTCGAGCAGTACTTC. It codes for CASSLRDLEQYF.

J is TRBJ2-7 and V is TRBV9; D remains unclear. The CDR3 sequence is 13 residues long. Trimming pared 0 bases from V and 4 bases from J, leaving 8 bases between. From germline, CDR1 is SGDLS and CDR2 YYNGEE. This chain's CDR3 is CASSVADTYEQYF. CDR3 sequence (DNA): TGTGCCAGCAGCGTAGCTGATACATACGAGCAGTACTTC.

J is TRBJ2-5 and V is TRBV6-1; D gene unclear. Germline lookup yields CDR1 MNHNS and CDR2 SASEGT. This CDR3 has 17 residues. Trimming stripped 2 bases from V and 5 bases from J, with 21 bases between. CDR3 residues: CASSERKTRSMGETQYF. The CDR3 nucleotides read TGTGCCAGCAGTGAACGGAAGACAAGATCAATGGGGGAGACCCAGTACTTC.

The chain joins TRBV6-5 to TRBJ1-4; 8 bases are shared with TRBD1. CDR1 is MNHEY and CDR2 is SVGAGI in the germline V gene. The CDR3 consists of 17 residues. With V trimmed by 6 bases and J by 7 bases, 16 bases remained unmatched. CDR3 in amino acids: CASSRNARQGPAEKLFF. For the CDR3, the DNA is TGTGCCAGCAGCCGGAACGCCCGACAGGGGCCGGCTGAAAAACTGTTTTTT.